A single sample is the source of the 27 T cell receptor beta chains below, sequenced in a study of blood T cell repertoires in COVID-19. The method was immunoSEQ multiplex PCR; TCRdb's version includes in-frame clones alone and lacks a portion of them. This table has approximately 49,000 clones, about 63% appearing once. The sample comprised peripheral blood. All receptors derive from a woman between 70 and 85 years old with acute or convalescent COVID-19.

The V call is TRBV3-1 (or the pseudogene TRBV3-2), the J call TRBJ2-3; the D is unclear. The germline CDR1 and CDR2 sequences are LGHDT and YNNKEL (reference sequence). Trimming took 2 bases from V and 1 from J, leaving 7 bases between them. The CDR3 runs to 14 residues. CDR3 protein: CASSQSRGTDTQYF. The CDR3 DNA sequence: TGTGCCAGCAGCCAAAGTAGAGGCACAGATACGCAGTATTTT.

This clone was detected a few times. The genes are TRBV7-3 and TRBJ2-1, with D unresolved. The germline V and J ends were trimmed by 5 bases and 1 base, with 12 bases remaining between them. From germline, CDR1 is SGHTA and CDR2 FQGTGA. The CDR3 contains 15 residues. The CDR3 loop reads CASSPFFGSYNEQFF. CDR3 nucleotide sequence: TGTGCCAGCAGCCCCTTTTTCGGGTCCTACAATGAGCAGTTCTTC.

The chain is built from TRBV11-1 and TRBJ1-1; maybe TRBD1 (5 bases). The germline V gene has CDR1 SGHAT and CDR2 FQDESV (reference sequence). The V and J ends lost 5 bases and 5 bases respectively, with 15 bases between them. This CDR3 is built from 14 residues. In DNA, the CDR3 is TGTGCCAGCAGCCCCTGGGGGGTTGGGACTGAAGCTTTCTTT. Translation gives CASSPWGVGTEAFF. The whole variable domain, remainder taken from reference TRBV11-1 and TRBJ1-1, is EAEVAQSPRYKITEKSQAVAFWCDPISGHATLYWYRQILGQGPELLVQFQDESVVDDSQLPKDRFSAERLKGVDSTLKIQPAELGDSAMYLCASSPWGVGTEAFFGQGTRLTVV.

The rearrangement joins TRBV28 to TRBJ1-4; 7 positions match TRBD1. Losses at the gene ends were 5 bases for V and 0 bases for J; bases not matched to a gene: 12. The germline V gene encodes CDR1 MDHEN and CDR2 SYDVKM. The CDR3 spans 18 residues. As DNA, the CDR3 is TGTGCCAGCAGTGGACTGTGGGACAGACTCGCAACTAATGAAAAACTGTTTTTT. Protein product: CASSGLWDRLATNEKLFF. Full variable domain (remainder filled in from reference TRBV28 and TRBJ1-4): DVKVTQSSRYLVKRTGEKVFLECVQDMDHENMFWYRQDPGLGLRLIYFSYDVKMKEKGDIPEGYSVSREKKERFSLILESASTNQTSMYLCASSGLWDRLATNEKLFFGSGTQLSVL.

V and J are TRBV7-6 and TRBJ2-7; 9 bases are a match to TRBD2. The CDR3 length is 13 residues. With 1 base clipped from V and 7 bases from J, the junction kept 2 bases outside the gene matches. Per germline, CDR1 SGHVS and CDR2 FNYEAQ. CDR3 sequence: CASSLVAGEEQYF. The CDR3 DNA reads as TGTGCCAGCAGCTTAGTAGCGGGGGAAGAGCAGTACTTC.

This chain connects TRBV5-8 to TRBJ2-7; the match to TRBD1 covers 9 bases. The CDR3 is 14 residues long. The germline V gene has CDR1 SGHTS and CDR2 YDEGEE. V was pared by 2 bases and J by 3 bases, with 3 bases of the junction left unmatched. The CDR3 coding sequence is TGTGCCAGCAGCTTTCTGGACAGGGGCTACGAGCAGTACTTC. Translating gives CASSFLDRGYEQYF.

The gene calls are TRBV4-3 and TRBJ1-4; D gene uncertain. Trimming left V 0 bases short and J 7 bases short, with 15 bases between. Germline CDR1 is LGHNA and CDR2 is YSLEER. This CDR3 spans 16 amino acids. CDR3 sequence (DNA): TGCGCCAGCAGCCAAGAGATTCACAGTCGGGGTGAAAAACTGTTTTTT. Translating it yields CASSQEIHSRGEKLFF.

The CDR3 reads CASTRDREGEQYF. The DNA of the CDR3 is TGTGCCAGCACCCGGGACAGGGAGGGGGAGCAGTACTTC. This sequence joins TRBV28 and TRBJ2-7; 9 nucleotides align to TRBD1. CDR1 is MDHEN, CDR2 SYDVKM, per germline. The J segment lost 7 bases and the V segment lost 7 bases, leaving 8 bases of the junction unmatched. The length of the CDR3 is 13 residues. Full variable domain (rest looked up from reference TRBV28 and TRBJ2-7): DVKVTQSSRYLVKRTGEKVFLECVQDMDHENMFWYRQDPGLGLRLIYFSYDVKMKEKGDIPEGYSVSREKKERFSLILESASTNQTSMYLCASTRDREGEQYFGPGTRLTVT.

The gene calls are TRBV7-3 and TRBJ2-5; possibly TRBD1 for D (6 bases). Germline CDR1 reads SGHTA; CDR2 reads FQGTGA. Deletions cut 3 bases from V and 2 bases from J, with 7 bases between. This CDR3 comprises 13 residues. CDR3 loop: CASSLGTQETQYF. CDR3 nucleotide sequence: TGTGCCAGCAGCTTGGGGACACAAGAGACCCAGTACTTC.

The rearrangement uses TRBV5-1 and TRBJ2-5; D gene ambiguous. Trimming took 4 bases from V and 2 from J, leaving 9 bases between them. Germline CDR1 is SGHRS and CDR2 is YFSETQ. The CDR3 spans 13 residues. The DNA for the CDR3 is TGCGCCAGCAGCCAGAGACTTCAAGAGACCCAGTACTTC. Translation: CASSQRLQETQYF.

There are a few counts of this clone. The V and J genes are TRBV5-1 and TRBJ2-1, with TRBD2 matching over 11 bases. Unmatched junction bases numbered 3, after V lost 1 base and J lost 9 bases. The germline gives CDR1 SGHRS, CDR2 YFSETQ. The CDR3 extends over 14 amino acids. In nucleotides, the CDR3 is TGCGCCAGCAGCTTGACTAGCGGGGGAGGTGAGCAGTTCTTC. Translating gives CASSLTSGGGEQFF. Variable domain in full (rest from reference TRBV5-1 and TRBJ2-1): KAGVTQTPRYLIKTRGQQVTLSCSPISGHRSVSWYQQTPGQGLQFLFEYFSETQRNKGNFPGRFSGRQFSNSRSEMNVSTLELGDSALYLCASSLTSGGGEQFFGPGTRLTVL.

This clone was counted between two and nine times. The chain has TRBV6-2 or TRBV6-3 and TRBJ2-3, with TRBD2 matching 11 bases. The CDR3 extends over 19 amino acids. Trimming cost V 6 bases and J 1 base; bases outside gene matches: 15. Germline V gene lookup returns CDR1 MNHEY and CDR2 SVGEGT. CDR3 nucleotides: TGTGCCAGCAGCCCTCTTACTAGCGGGGGACCTTGGGGCACAGATACGCAGTATTTT. Protein product: CASSPLTSGGPWGTDTQYF.

This chain uses TRBV2 with TRBJ1-3; 7 bases line up with TRBD1. V shed 6 bases, J shed 1 base, and the junction held 6 bases outside the gene matches. The CDR3 sequence is 15 residues long. Germline CDR1 is SNHLY and CDR2 is FYNNEI. The CDR3 spells CASRRAGGSGNTIYF. CDR3 nucleotides: TGTGCCAGCAGAAGAGCAGGGGGATCTGGAAACACCATATATTTT.

The V call is TRBV5-1, the J call TRBJ2-7; D is perhaps TRBD2 (6 bases). Trimming removed 0 bases at V and 7 bases at J, with 11 bases between. This CDR3 has 13 amino acids. In germline, CDR1 is SGHRS, CDR2 YFSETQ. The DNA of the CDR3 is TGCGCCAGCAGCTTGGGGGACTTCATGGAGCAGTACTTC. This encodes CASSLGDFMEQYF.

This chain connects TRBV19 to TRBJ1-5, with D unresolved. Per the germline V gene, CDR1 is LNHDA and CDR2 is SQIVND (reference sequence). V was cut by 5 bases and J by 6 bases, with 11 bases left in between. The CDR3 runs 13 residues. The CDR3 region is CASSLEMGQPQHF. As DNA, the CDR3 is TGTGCCAGTAGTCTGGAGATGGGTCAGCCCCAGCATTTT.

This chain uses TRBV5-1 with TRBJ2-2; 7 bases align to TRBD2. The CDR3 runs to 15 residues. Per the germline V gene, CDR1 is SGHRS and CDR2 is YFSETQ. Unmatched junction bases numbered 0, after V lost 1 base and J lost 0 bases. The CDR3 protein is CASSLLAANTGELFF. The CDR3 DNA reads TGCGCCAGCAGCTTGCTAGCGGCGAACACCGGGGAGCTGTTTTTT.

The chain recombines TRBV14 with TRBJ2-7, with D uncertain. V was pared by 0 bases and J by 9 bases, with 12 bases between. From germline, CDR1 is SGHDN and CDR2 FVKESK. This CDR3 is built from 13 residues. The CDR3 DNA reads as TGTGCCAGCAGCCAAGATAGGCTTGCAGGGCAGTACTTC. Translated, it gives CASSQDRLAGQYF.

The gene calls are TRBV6-1 and TRBJ2-1, with a weak D call TRBD1 (6 bases). This CDR3 comprises 14 residues. V lost 3 bases and J lost 12, with 18 bases in between. The germline CDR1 and CDR2 sequences are MNHNS and SASEGT. In DNA form, the CDR3 reads TGTGCCAGCAGTGACCTTGGGCGACAGGCAGGGCAGTTCTTC. It encodes CASSDLGRQAGQFF.

V usage is TRBV11-2 and J usage is TRBJ2-1, with D perhaps TRBD2 (6 bases). Germline V gene lookup returns CDR1 SGHAT and CDR2 FQNNGV. This CDR3 contains 18 residues. V was pared by 5 bases and J by 5 bases, with 25 bases between. The CDR3 spells CASSLRSGTTYGDNEQFF. The CDR3 nucleotides are TGTGCCAGCAGCCTCCGTAGCGGAACTACCTATGGGGACAATGAGCAGTTCTTC.

The V call is TRBV5-1, the J call TRBJ1-5; 8 nucleotides line up with TRBD1. V lost 3 bases and J lost 2; bases outside the gene matches: 4. CDR3 length: 15 amino acids. In germline, CDR1 is SGHRS, CDR2 YFSETQ. DNA of the CDR3: TGCGCCAGCAGCTCTGGACAGGGCGGCAATCAGCCCCAGCATTTT. Amino acid sequence: CASSSGQGGNQPQHF.

The chain combines TRBV9 with TRBJ2-3; 8 positions agree with TRBD2. V dropped 0 bases and J dropped 6; count of bases not matched to a gene: 3. The length of the CDR3 is 14 residues. CDR1 and CDR2 (germline): SGDLS, YYNGEE. As DNA, the CDR3 is TGTGCCAGCAGCGTAGGGGCTAGCGGGGATACGCAGTATTTT. Its translation is CASSVGASGDTQYF.

The rearrangement uses TRBV24-1 and TRBJ2-3; weak D call: TRBD2 (5 bases). This CDR3 is 14 amino acids long. The germline gives CDR1 KGHDR, CDR2 SFDVKD. The V end lost 9 bases, the J end lost 0 bases, and 12 bases lay between the germline ends. The CDR3 DNA reads TGTGCCACCGCCGGGGATTCTAGCACAGATACGCAGTATTTT. This translates into CATAGDSSTDTQYF.

The chain joins TRBV6-5 to TRBJ2-7; 7 positions agree with TRBD1. V lost 7 bases and J lost 1; bases outside the gene matches: 7. Germline V gene data show CDR1 as MNHEY and CDR2 as SVGAGI. The CDR3 covers 14 residues. DNA for the CDR3: TGTGCCAGCAATTCGGACAGGCTATCCTACGAGCAGTACTTC. This codes for CASNSDRLSYEQYF.

This chain joins TRBV19 and TRBJ2-7, with 11 bases aligning to TRBD2. J was trimmed by 3 bases and V by 5 bases; bases with no gene match: 6. This CDR3 spans 15 amino acids. Germline values: CDR1 LNHDA, CDR2 SQIVND (reference sequence). CDR3 sequence reads: CASSPGLAGGYEQYF. The CDR3 DNA sequence: TGTGCCAGTAGTCCCGGACTAGCGGGTGGCTACGAGCAGTACTTC.

The chain carries TRBV11-2 and TRBJ2-2; D not certain. The germline CDR1 and CDR2 sequences are SGHAT and FQNNGV. With 1 base removed from V and 4 bases from J, the gap between germline ends came to 10 bases. The CDR3 loop spans 15 amino acids. The CDR3 sequence is CASSLGYSRTGELFF. For the CDR3, the DNA is TGTGCCAGCAGCTTAGGGTACAGCCGCACCGGGGAGCTGTTTTTT.

Here the CDR3 reads CASSVAPGLFYEQYF. The CDR3 coding sequence is TGTGCCAGCAGCGTAGCCCCCGGACTTTTTTACGAGCAGTACTTC. The genes are TRBV9 and TRBJ2-7; a weak D match, TRBD2 (5 bases). The CDR3 sequence is 15 residues long. Trimming stripped 0 bases from V and 4 bases from J, with 14 bases between. In germline, CDR1 is SGDLS, CDR2 YYNGEE.

This clone was recorded a few times. The chain links TRBV28 to TRBJ2-2; weak D call: TRBD2 (6 bases). CDR3 length: 14 residues. Per germline, CDR1 MDHEN and CDR2 SYDVKM. V lost 5 bases and J 3 bases, leaving 10 bases between the germline ends. The CDR3 DNA reads TGTGCCAGCAGTCTGGGGGGTCACACCGGGGAGCTGTTTTTT. Translation gives CASSLGGHTGELFF.